The 31 T cell receptor beta chains presented below share a single source sample, sequenced in a study of PD-L1 blockade in urothelial cancer. Time point reported: peripheral blood 6 weeks after treatment start. Sequenced by immunoSEQ multiplex PCR; TCRdb stores in-frame clones only, minus some. The repertoire holds about 25,000 clones, more than 65% seen once, with roughly 1.5% in the top ten. The sample here was PBMCs, taken around atezolizumab (anti-PD-L1) treatment. The receptors shown here come from a man aged 65-85 years with urothelial cancer.

This clone was detected once. V usage is TRBV7-8 and J usage is TRBJ2-7; 9 bases fit TRBD2. This CDR3 is 15 amino acids long. V shed 5 bases and J 0 bases; nucleotides not matched to a gene: 5. Germline loops: CDR1 SGHVS, CDR2 FQNEAQ. The CDR3, as DNA: TGTGCCAGCAGCAAATTAGCGGGGGCCTCCTACGAGCAGTACTTC. It codes for CASSKLAGASYEQYF.

The chain carries TRBV7-8 and TRBJ1-1, with a tentative D call TRBD1 (5 bases). V was cut by 5 bases and J by 10 bases, with 20 bases left in between. Germline V gene sequence: CDR1 SGHVS, CDR2 FQNEAQ. CDR3 length: 14 residues. The CDR3, as DNA: TGTGCCAGCAGCGGGAAGGACGGGGGGGGAATAGCTTTCTTT. Translated: CASSGKDGGGIAFF.

The rearrangement joins TRBV6-5 to TRBJ2-7; the D gene is possibly TRBD2 (6 bases). V gave up 5 bases and J gave up 3 bases, with 14 bases separating them. The CDR3 is 14 residues long. CDR1 is MNHEY, CDR2 SVGAGI, per germline. The CDR3 protein is CASSKGLVDYEQYF. DNA of the CDR3: TGTGCCAGCAGTAAGGGACTGGTTGACTACGAGCAGTACTTC.

The chain has TRBV6-5 and TRBJ1-1, with D tentatively TRBD1 (5 bases). The V end lost 7 bases, the J end lost 2 bases, and 17 bases lay between the germline ends. CDR3 size: 15 residues. Looked up from germline, CDR1 is MNHEY and CDR2 is SVGAGI. The DNA for the CDR3 is TGTGCCAGCACCCGGACACCCCTAGGTAACACTGAAGCTTTCTTT. Translation gives CASTRTPLGNTEAFF.

This chain uses TRBV4-3 with TRBJ2-1; TRBD2 matches at 10 bases. The CDR3 runs 16 residues. Germline CDR1 LGHNA, CDR2 YSLEER. V dropped 4 bases and J dropped 7; count of bases not matched to a gene: 10. CDR3 nucleotide sequence: TGCGCCAGCAGCCTGCGTGCAGCGGGAGGGGAGAATGAGCAGTTCTTC. Translated, it gives CASSLRAAGGENEQFF.

V and J are TRBV5-8 and TRBJ2-1, with 8 positions matching TRBD2. The CDR3 runs to 14 residues. V shed 6 bases, J shed 4 bases, and the junction held 6 bases outside the gene matches. Per the germline V gene, CDR1 is SGHTS and CDR2 is YDEGEE. CDR3: CASTPSGWYNEQFF. The CDR3 region has the DNA TGTGCCAGCACCCCTAGCGGGTGGTACAATGAGCAGTTCTTC. Together with reference TRBV5-8 and TRBJ2-1, the CDR3 gives the full variable domain: EAGVTQSPTHLIKTRGQQATLRCSPISGHTSVYWYQQALGLGLQFLLWYDEGEERNRGNFPPRFSGRQFPNYSSELNVNALELEDSALYLCASTPSGWYNEQFFGPGTRLTVL.

This rearrangement joins TRBV28 to TRBJ1-5; TRBD1 agrees at 9 bases. The CDR3 is 17 residues long. The V segment lost 8 bases and the J segment 3 bases; nucleotides outside the gene matches: 14. From germline, CDR1 is MDHEN and CDR2 SYDVKM. This CDR3 reads CASSPSGTGIDNQPQHF. For the CDR3, the DNA is TGTGCCAGCTCCCCTTCCGGGACAGGGATTGACAATCAGCCCCAGCATTTT.

The chain couples TRBV2 to TRBJ2-7; 7 bases are a match to TRBD1. CDR3 length: 12 residues. J lost 6 bases, V lost 5 bases, and 4 bases had no gene match. CDR1 is SNHLY and CDR2 is FYNNEI in the germline V gene. The CDR3 nucleotides are TGTGCCAGCAGTAACAGGGGAATCGAGCAGTACTTC. Residues: CASSNRGIEQYF.

This chain links TRBV5-1 with TRBJ2-2; TRBD2 matches at 10 bases. Germline V gene sequence: CDR1 SGHRS, CDR2 YFSETQ. The CDR3 is 15 residues long. V shed 5 bases, J shed 4 bases, and the junction held 5 bases outside the gene matches. This CDR3 is CASRLAGDGTGELFF. CDR3 bases: TGCGCCAGCAGGCTAGCGGGAGATGGCACCGGGGAGCTGTTTTTT.

The V call is TRBV19, the J call TRBJ2-1; TRBD1 matches at 9 bases. Germline V CDR1 and CDR2: LNHDA, SQIVND (reference sequence). Germline trimming cut 5 bases from V and 9 bases from J; bases unmatched to any gene: 5. CDR3 length: 13 amino acids. The DNA for the CDR3 is TGTGCCAGTAGTTTCACAGGGGGCGGTGAGCAGTTCTTC. The encoded protein is CASSFTGGGEQFF.

This chain uses TRBV6-4 with TRBJ2-1; 8 bases map to TRBD2. Germline V CDR1 and CDR2: MRHNA, SNTAGT. V gave up 0 bases and J gave up 6 bases; unmatched junction bases: 7. The CDR3 has 16 amino acids. This CDR3 is CASSDSHGRAFNEQFF. DNA of the CDR3: TGTGCCAGCAGTGACTCACACGGGAGGGCCTTCAATGAGCAGTTCTTC.

This clone has a single count. The gene calls are TRBV28 and TRBJ2-3; a possible D gene is TRBD2 (5 bases). This CDR3 has 11 residues. Looked up from germline, CDR1 is MDHEN and CDR2 is SYDVKM. Trimming pared 5 bases from V and 8 bases from J, leaving 8 bases between. In nucleotides, the CDR3 is TGTGCCAGCAGTACCCGGGGTACGCAGTATTTT. It translates to CASSTRGTQYF.

V is TRBV28 and J is TRBJ2-1; possibly TRBD2 for D (6 bases). The CDR3 sequence is 14 residues long. V lost 3 bases to trimming and J lost 8 bases, with 14 bases between them. Per the germline V gene, CDR1 is MDHEN and CDR2 is SYDVKM. CDR3 residues: CASSFSGVVDEQFF. Written as DNA, the CDR3 is TGTGCCAGCAGTTTTTCGGGGGTTGTGGATGAGCAGTTCTTC.

V and J are TRBV7-9 and TRBJ2-7; 7 nucleotides match TRBD2. The V gene's germline CDR1 is SEHNR and CDR2 FQNEAQ (reference sequence). Losses at the gene ends were 2 bases for V and 0 bases for J; bases not matched to a gene: 1. This CDR3 region has 14 residues. The CDR3 loop is CASSLLAASYEQYF. CDR3 nucleotide sequence: TGTGCCAGCAGCTTACTAGCGGCCTCCTACGAGCAGTACTTC. Using reference TRBV7-9 and TRBJ2-7 for the parts outside the CDR3, the full variable domain is DTGVSQNPRHKITKRGQNVTFRCDPISEHNRLYWYRQTLGQGPEFLTYFQNEAQLEKSRLLSDRFSAERPKGSFSTLEIQRTEQGDSAMYLCASSLLAASYEQYFGPGTRLTVT.

The chain uses TRBV15 and TRBJ2-7, with D maybe TRBD2 (5 bases). Per the germline V gene, CDR1 is LNHNV and CDR2 is YYDKDF (reference sequence). V was cut by 2 bases and J by 0 bases, with 11 bases left in between. The CDR3 totals 15 residues. This chain's CDR3 is CATSRRSGSSYEQYF. CDR3 DNA sequence: TGTGCCACCAGCAGACGAAGCGGCAGCTCCTACGAGCAGTACTTC. Filled out from reference TRBV15 and TRBJ2-7, the complete variable domain reads DAMVIQNPRYQVTQFGKPVTLSCSQTLNHNVMYWYQQKSSQAPKLLFHYYDKDFNNEADTPDNFQSRRPNTSFCFLDIRSPGLGDTAMYLCATSRRSGSSYEQYFGPGTRLTVT.

The chain links TRBV4-2 to TRBJ2-7; 9 bases agree with TRBD2. Unmatched junction bases numbered 10, after V lost 4 bases and J lost 6 bases. The CDR3 has 15 residues. CDR1 is LGHNA, CDR2 YNFKEQ, per germline. CDR3 sequence: CASSLESSGSTEQYF. CDR3 sequence (DNA): TGTGCCAGCAGCCTTGAAAGTAGCGGGAGTACCGAGCAGTACTTC.

This chain links TRBV5-6 with TRBJ1-5; D is unclear. The CDR3 extends over 16 amino acids. Germline V lookup: CDR1 SGHDT, CDR2 YYEEEE. V dropped 4 bases and J dropped 2 bases, with 16 bases sitting between them. CDR3 residues: CASSLGSLGGNQPQHF. CDR3 DNA sequence: TGTGCCAGCAGCCTGGGGTCGCTCGGAGGCAATCAGCCCCAGCATTTT. The full variable domain, its missing parts supplied by reference TRBV5-6 and TRBJ1-5, is DAGVTQSPTHLIKTRGQQVTLRCSPKSGHDTVSWYQQALGQGPQFIFQYYEEEERQRGNFPDRFSGHQFPNYSSELNVNALLLGDSALYLCASSLGSLGGNQPQHFGDGTRLSIL.

The chain is built from TRBV7-3 and TRBJ2-1; 9 bases are shared with TRBD1. CDR1 is SGHTA and CDR2 is FQGTGA in the germline V gene. The V segment lost 6 bases and the J segment 0 bases; nucleotides outside the gene matches: 3. The CDR3 extends over 15 amino acids. The CDR3 nucleotides read TGTGCCAGCAGTCTACAGGGGGCCTCCTACAATGAGCAGTTCTTC. Translated, it gives CASSLQGASYNEQFF.

The chain carries TRBV7-6 and TRBJ2-7; tentative D call: TRBD2 (7 bases). Germline CDR1 and CDR2: SGHVS and FNYEAQ. This CDR3 comprises 17 residues. V dropped 5 bases and J dropped 3 bases, with 23 bases sitting between them. CDR3 protein: CASSPILGGTNIYEQYF. The CDR3 nucleotides are TGTGCCAGCAGCCCGATACTAGGGGGGACTAATATCTACGAGCAGTACTTC. Based on the CDR3 plus reference TRBV7-6 and TRBJ2-7, the full variable domain is GAGVSQSPRYKVTKRGQDVALRCDPISGHVSLYWYRQALGQGPEFLTYFNYEAQQDKSGLPNDRFSAERPEGSISTLTIQRTEQRDSAMYRCASSPILGGTNIYEQYFGPGTRLTVT.

In its sample, this clone was seen a few times. CDR3 region: CASSLENQVYGYTF. As DNA, the CDR3 is TGTGCCAGCAGCTTGGAGAACCAGGTCTATGGCTACACCTTC. The genes are TRBV5-4 and TRBJ1-2; D gene ambiguous. There are 14 residues in the CDR3. V lost 0 bases and J 4 bases, leaving 10 bases between the germline ends. Germline CDR1 is SGHNT and CDR2 is YYREEE (reference sequence).

This clone has just a few counts. The chain uses TRBV5-1 and TRBJ2-1; D is possibly TRBD2 (6 bases). The CDR3 runs 15 residues. CDR1 is SGHRS and CDR2 is YFSETQ in the germline V gene. The ends were cut back, 7 bases at V and 0 bases at J, with 14 bases in the middle. CDR3 sequence: CASSLNGGSYNEQFF. The CDR3 DNA follows: TGCGCCAGCTCCCTTAACGGGGGCTCCTACAATGAGCAGTTCTTC. Full variable domain (outside the CDR3, taken from reference TRBV5-1 and TRBJ2-1): KAGVTQTPRYLIKTRGQQVTLSCSPISGHRSVSWYQQTPGQGLQFLFEYFSETQRNKGNFPGRFSGRQFSNSRSEMNVSTLELGDSALYLCASSLNGGSYNEQFFGPGTRLTVL.

The CDR3 region is CASSLGQGHNEQFF. The CDR3 DNA is TGTGCCAGCAGCCTCGGACAGGGGCACAATGAGCAGTTCTTC. The J gene is TRBJ2-1, the V gene TRBV7-3; the match to TRBD1 covers 9 bases. V trimming: 5 bases; J trimming: 5 bases; junction bases outside the gene matches: 4. CDR1 and CDR2 from the germline V gene are SGHTA and FQGTGA. This CDR3 comprises 14 residues. The variable domain in full, completed from reference TRBV7-3 and TRBJ2-1, reads GAGVSQTPSNKVTEKGKYVELRCDPISGHTALYWYRQSLGQGPEFLIYFQGTGAADDSGLPNDRFFAVRPEGSVSTLKIQRTERGDSAVYLCASSLGQGHNEQFFGPGTRLTVL.

The chain carries TRBV30 and TRBJ2-1, with 11 nucleotides matching TRBD2. The trim removed 4 bases at V and 5 bases at J, leaving 1 base unmatched. CDR3 length: 13 residues. Per the germline V gene, CDR1 is GTSNPN and CDR2 is SVGIG (reference sequence). CDR3 in DNA: TGTGCCTGGACGGGACTAGCGGACAATGAGCAGTTCTTC. Its translation: CAWTGLADNEQFF.

V and J are TRBV19 and TRBJ2-1; 9 bases fit TRBD2. With 5 bases clipped from V and 7 bases from J, the junction kept 12 bases outside the gene matches. The CDR3 extends over 16 amino acids. Looked up from germline, CDR1 is LNHDA and CDR2 is SQIVND (reference sequence). The CDR3 loop is CASSPHSGSFPNEQFF. Here the CDR3 DNA reads TGTGCCAGTAGTCCCCATAGCGGGAGCTTCCCTAATGAGCAGTTCTTC.

This clone has just one count. The chain uses TRBV5-1 and TRBJ1-2, with 8 bases matching TRBD1. This CDR3 has 13 amino acids. The germline V gene has CDR1 SGHRS and CDR2 YFSETQ. V dropped 4 bases and J dropped 8; count of bases not matched to a gene: 7. The CDR3 here is CASSTIDRGGYTF. For the CDR3, the DNA is TGCGCCAGCAGCACAATCGACAGGGGCGGCTACACCTTC.

The V call is TRBV7-2, the J call TRBJ2-2, with 7 bases fitting TRBD2. V lost 5 bases and J lost 6; bases outside the gene matches: 9. Germline V gene lookup returns CDR1 SGHTA and CDR2 FQGNSA. The length of the CDR3 is 15 residues. The CDR3: CASSPKLGGAGELFF. In DNA form, the CDR3 reads TGTGCCAGCAGCCCCAAACTGGGGGGGGCCGGGGAGCTGTTTTTT.

The chain uses TRBV12-5 and TRBJ1-3; TRBD1 matches at 9 bases. Trimming at V came to 0 bases and at J to 4 bases, leaving 7 bases not matched to a gene. Germline V gene sequence: CDR1 LGHNT, CDR2 FRNRAP. The CDR3 runs 17 residues. The CDR3 loop is CASGLVRDRGSGNTIYF. The CDR3, as DNA: TGTGCTAGTGGTTTGGTAAGAGACAGGGGGTCGGGAAACACCATATATTTT.

The chain carries TRBV10-2 and TRBJ2-3; perhaps TRBD2 as D (6 bases). The CDR3 totals 16 residues. The V end was cut by 3 bases, the J end by 4 bases, with 17 bases between. Germline V gene sequence: CDR1 WSHSY, CDR2 SAAADI. CDR3 nucleotide sequence: TGCGCCAGCAGTGATGGGGGGACCCGGCGCGCAGATACGCAGTATTTT. Protein product: CASSDGGTRRADTQYF.

This chain links TRBV5-6 with TRBJ2-5; 16 bases align to TRBD2. Germline V lookup: CDR1 SGHDT, CDR2 YYEEEE. With V trimmed by 4 bases and J by 5 bases, 8 bases remained unmatched. This CDR3 has 17 residues. The CDR3 sequence: CASSLGTSGRAGETQYF. Written as DNA, the CDR3 is TGTGCCAGCAGCCTGGGGACTAGCGGGAGGGCCGGGGAGACCCAGTACTTC.

The rearrangement uses TRBV7-6 and TRBJ2-1; D perhaps matches TRBD2 (6 bases). V was clipped by 3 bases and J by 9 bases, with 9 bases between them. This CDR3 has 12 residues. Germline V CDR1 and CDR2: SGHVS, FNYEAQ. CDR3 DNA: TGTGCCAGCAGCTTCATAGCGGCTGAGCAGTTCTTC. As protein: CASSFIAAEQFF.

The rearrangement uses TRBV6-1 and TRBJ1-5; tentative D call: TRBD1 (5 bases). V was trimmed by 4 bases and J by 4 bases, leaving 14 bases between them. The CDR3 length is 15 residues. The V gene's germline CDR1 is MNHNS and CDR2 SASEGT. CDR3: CASSVTAGLNQPQHF. The CDR3 coding sequence is TGTGCCAGCAGTGTGACGGCAGGGTTGAATCAGCCCCAGCATTTT.